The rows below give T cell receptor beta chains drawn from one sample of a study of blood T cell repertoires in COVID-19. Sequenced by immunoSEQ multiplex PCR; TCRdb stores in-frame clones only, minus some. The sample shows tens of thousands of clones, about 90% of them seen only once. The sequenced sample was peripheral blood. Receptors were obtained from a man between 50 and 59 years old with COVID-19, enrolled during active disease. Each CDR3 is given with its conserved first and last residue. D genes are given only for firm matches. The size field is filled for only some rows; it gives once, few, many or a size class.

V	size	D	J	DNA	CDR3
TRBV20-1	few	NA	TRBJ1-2	TGCAGTGGTGGGAGGGGTGAGGGCTACACCTTC	CSGGRGEGYTF
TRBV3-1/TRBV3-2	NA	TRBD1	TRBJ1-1	TGTGCCAGCAGCCAAGATCCAGACAGGGGAGGAACTGAAGCTTTCTTT	CASSQDPDRGGTEAFF
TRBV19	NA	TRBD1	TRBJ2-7	TGTGCCAGTAGTAAGGGACAGGGGTCGGTCTCCTACGAGCAGTACTTC	CASSKGQGSVSYEQYF
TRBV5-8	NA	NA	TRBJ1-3	TGTGCCAGCAGCTTCCTCGGGAGCTCTGGAAACACCATATATTTT	CASSFLGSSGNTIYF
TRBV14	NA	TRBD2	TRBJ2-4	TGTGCCAGCAGCCGGGACTATACAAACATTCAGTACTTC	CASSRDYTNIQYF
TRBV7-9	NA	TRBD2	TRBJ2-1	TGTGCCAGCAGCCCAACACCGAGGACTAGCGGGTACAATGAGCAGTTCTTC	CASSPTPRTSGYNEQFF
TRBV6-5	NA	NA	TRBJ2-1	TGTGCCAGCACCCGAACACAGGTGGACGACAATGAGCAGTTCTTC	CASTRTQVDDNEQFF
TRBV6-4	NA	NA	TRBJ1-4	TGTGCCAGCAGTCCTACCGTTTCTTCCGAAAAACTGTTTTTT	CASSPTVSSEKLFF
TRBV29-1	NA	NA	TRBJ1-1	TGCAGCGGGGAGGGGGCTGAAGCTTTCTTT	CSGEGAEAFF
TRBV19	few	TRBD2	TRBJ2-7	TGTGCCAGTAGTATCGGAGCGGGAAGCTACGAGCAGTACTTC	CASSIGAGSYEQYF
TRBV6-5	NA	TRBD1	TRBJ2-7	TGTGCCAGCAGTTATATGACAGGGGGTTCCTACGAGCAGTACTTC	CASSYMTGGSYEQYF
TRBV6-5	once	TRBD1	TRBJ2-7	TGTGCCAGCAGCCGGGACAGGGATCACGAGCAGTACTTC	CASSRDRDHEQYF
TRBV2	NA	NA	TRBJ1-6	TGTGCCACCCAAAGAGGACAGTATAATAATTCACCCCTCCACTTT	CATQRGQYNNSPLHF
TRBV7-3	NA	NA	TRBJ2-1	TGTGCCAGCAGCCCCAGCGGACCAAACAATGAGCAGTTCTTC	CASSPSGPNNEQFF
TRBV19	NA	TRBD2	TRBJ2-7	TGTGCCAGTAGTAGGGGAGCGGGGGCCTACGAGCAGTACTTC	CASSRGAGAYEQYF
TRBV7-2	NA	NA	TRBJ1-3	TGTGCCAGCAGCTTGGGCAGGGCCGGAAACACCATATATTTT	CASSLGRAGNTIYF
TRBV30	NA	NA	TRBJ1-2	TGTGCCCAGGGGACGCCACCTAACTATGGCTACACCTTC	CAQGTPPNYGYTF
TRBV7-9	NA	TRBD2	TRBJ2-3	TGTGCCAGCAGATCTACTAGCGGGAAGGGAGATACGCAGTATTTT	CASRSTSGKGDTQYF
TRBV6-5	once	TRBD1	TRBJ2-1	TGCGAGAGAGCGGCAGGGGGCAATGAGCAGTTCTTC	CERAAGGNEQFF
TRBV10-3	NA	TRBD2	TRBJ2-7	TGTGCCACTGCGGGACTAGCGGCTCCCTACGAGCAGTACTTC	CATAGLAAPYEQYF
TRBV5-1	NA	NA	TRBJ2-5	TGCGCCAGCAGCTTGTTGACAGGTCTGGCAGAGACCCAGTACTTC	CASSLLTGLAETQYF
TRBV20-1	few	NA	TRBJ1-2	TGCAGTGCTAGTGAGGCTGGAGGGAACTATGGCTACACCTTC	CSASEAGGNYGYTF
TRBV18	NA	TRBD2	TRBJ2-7	TGTGCCAGCTCAAAAACGGGGGGCTACGAGCAGTACTTC	CASSKTGGYEQYF
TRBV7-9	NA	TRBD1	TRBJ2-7	TGTGCCAGCAGTTCCTGGACAGGCGGCTGGGAGCAGTACTTC	CASSSWTGGWEQYF
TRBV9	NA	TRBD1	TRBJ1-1	TGTGCCAGCAGCGTGGACAGGAAATCAATGAACACTGAAGCTTTCTTT	CASSVDRKSMNTEAFF
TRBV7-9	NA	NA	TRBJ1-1	TGTGCCAGCAGCTCAGAGGGGGTGAACACTGAAGCTTTCTTT	CASSSEGVNTEAFF
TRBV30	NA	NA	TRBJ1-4	TGTGCCTGGAGTTCCGGACAGATTAATGAAAAACTGTTTTTT	CAWSSGQINEKLFF
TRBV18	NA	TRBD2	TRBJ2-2	TGTGCCAGCTCACAACCTCAGGGAGGGGTCTCCGGGGAGCTGTTTTTT	CASSQPQGGVSGELFF
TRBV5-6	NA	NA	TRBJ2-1	TGTGCCAGCAGCTCGAGGGGGACTACCTTCTACAATGAGCAGTTCTTC	CASSSRGTTFYNEQFF
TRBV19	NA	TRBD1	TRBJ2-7	TGTGCCAGTAGTCTGGAGGGACAGGGCTCCTACGAGCAGTACTTC	CASSLEGQGSYEQYF
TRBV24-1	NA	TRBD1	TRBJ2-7	TGTGCCACCAGTGATCCCGGGACAGGGGACGAGCAGTACTTC	CATSDPGTGDEQYF
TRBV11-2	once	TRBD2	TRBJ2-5	TGTGCCAGCAGTTTTAGAGCGGGGCTCCAAGAGACCCAGTACTTC	CASSFRAGLQETQYF